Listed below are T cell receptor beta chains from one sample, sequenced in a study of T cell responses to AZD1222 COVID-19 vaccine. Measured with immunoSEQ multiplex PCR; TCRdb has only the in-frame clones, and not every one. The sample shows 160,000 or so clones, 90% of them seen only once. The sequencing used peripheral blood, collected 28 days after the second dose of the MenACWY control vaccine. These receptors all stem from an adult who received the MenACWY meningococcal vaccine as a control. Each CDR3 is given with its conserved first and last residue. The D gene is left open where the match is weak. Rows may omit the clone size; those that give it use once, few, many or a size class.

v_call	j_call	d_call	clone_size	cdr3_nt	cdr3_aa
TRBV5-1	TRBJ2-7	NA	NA	TGCGCCAGCACGATCTCTTCCAGCTCCTACGAGCAGTACTTC	CASTISSSSYEQYF
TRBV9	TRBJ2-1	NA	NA	TGTGCCAGCAGCGGAACCCATGAGCAGTTCTTC	CASSGTHEQFF
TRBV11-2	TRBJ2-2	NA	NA	TGTGCCAGCAGGGTGCTGTCGAACACCGGGGAGCTGTTTTTT	CASRVLSNTGELFF
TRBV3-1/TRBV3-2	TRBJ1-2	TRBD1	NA	TGTGCCAGCCATTACCAGGGGGCGCGAGGCTACACCTTC	CASHYQGARGYTF
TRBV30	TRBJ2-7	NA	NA	TGTGCCTGGAGTGTAGGGGCCTACGAGCAGTACTTC	CAWSVGAYEQYF
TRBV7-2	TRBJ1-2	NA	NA	TGTGCCAGCAGCTTAAGGGGGGGCTTGACGGGCTACACCTTC	CASSLRGGLTGYTF
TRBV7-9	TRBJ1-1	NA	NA	TGTGCCAGCAGTTCAGACACTCCAAACACTGAAGCTTTCTTT	CASSSDTPNTEAFF
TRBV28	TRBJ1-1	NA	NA	TGTGCCAGCGGAGGGTTAACTGAAGCTTTCTTT	CASGGLTEAFF
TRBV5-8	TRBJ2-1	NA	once	TGTGCCAGCAGCTTTTCGGCGGGTGAGCAGTTCTTC	CASSFSAGEQFF
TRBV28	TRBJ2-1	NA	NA	TGTGCCAGCATCTCGGGGGCAGCGGACTACAATGAGCAGTTCTTC	CASISGAADYNEQFF
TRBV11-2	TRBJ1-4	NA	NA	TGTGCCAGCAGTTCGGGAGTAGAAGAAAAACTGTTTTTT	CASSSGVEEKLFF
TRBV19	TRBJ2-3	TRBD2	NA	TGTGCCAGTAGTATGGGAGGGACTAGCGGAACAGATACGCAGTATTTT	CASSMGGTSGTDTQYF
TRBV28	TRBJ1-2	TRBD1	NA	TGTGCCAGCGAGGACAGGCTGAACTATGGCTACACCTTC	CASEDRLNYGYTF
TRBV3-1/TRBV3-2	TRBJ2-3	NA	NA	TGTGCCAGCAGCCCAACCGCCGGTACGCAGTATTTT	CASSPTAGTQYF
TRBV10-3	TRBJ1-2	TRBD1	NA	TGTGCCATCAGTGAGGTACAGGGGACTGATGGCTACACCTTC	CAISEVQGTDGYTF
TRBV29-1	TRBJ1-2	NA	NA	TGCAGCGTTGGGCAGGGAGCGGGCTACACCTTC	CSVGQGAGYTF
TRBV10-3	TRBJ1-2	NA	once	TGTGCCATCAGTGCTACCACTCCGGGCTACACCTTC	CAISATTPGYTF
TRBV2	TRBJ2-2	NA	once	TGTGCCAGCAGTTACAGGGAGTTCAGGACCGGGGAGCTGTTTTTT	CASSYREFRTGELFF
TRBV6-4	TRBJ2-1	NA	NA	TGTGCCAGCAGCGCCCAAGGCAGGGACCCCTACAATGAGCAGTTCTTC	CASSAQGRDPYNEQFF
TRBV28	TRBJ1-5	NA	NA	TGTGCCAGCAGTTTTACAGGGCAGTGGTCCGGGCCCCAGCATTTT	CASSFTGQWSGPQHF
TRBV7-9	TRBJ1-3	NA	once	TGTGCCAGCAGCTTAGTATTCAGCTCTGGAAACACCATATATTTT	CASSLVFSSGNTIYF
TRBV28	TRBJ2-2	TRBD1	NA	TGTGCCAGCAGCTCAGGGGGAATCATCACCGGGGAGCTGTTTTTT	CASSSGGIITGELFF
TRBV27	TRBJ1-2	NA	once	TGTGCCAGCAGTTTTAGGGCAGGCTATGGCTACACCTTC	CASSFRAGYGYTF
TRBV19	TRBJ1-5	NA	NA	TGTGCCAGTAGTATAGGGACCGGGCGGAGCAATCAGCCCCAGCATTTT	CASSIGTGRSNQPQHF
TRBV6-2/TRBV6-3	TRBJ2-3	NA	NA	TGTGCCAGCAGTCCGCCCGGGGCACTACATACGCAGTATTTT	CASSPPGALHTQYF
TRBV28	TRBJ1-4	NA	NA	TGTGCCAGCACCAGGCTCTCAGGGTCCGAAAAACTGTTTTTT	CASTRLSGSEKLFF
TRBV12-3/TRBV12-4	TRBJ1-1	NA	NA	TGTGCCAGCAGTTTACAGCGGAACACTGAAGCTTTCTTT	CASSLQRNTEAFF
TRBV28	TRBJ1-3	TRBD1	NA	TGTGCCAGCAGCCGGGACAGCCGAAACACCATATATTTT	CASSRDSRNTIYF
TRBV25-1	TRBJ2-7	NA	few	TGTGCCAGCAGTGAGGGCACAGACGCGAACGAGCAGTACTTC	CASSEGTDANEQYF
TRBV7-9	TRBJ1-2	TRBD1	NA	TGTGCCAGCAGCTACGGACAGGGGGATGGCTACACCTTC	CASSYGQGDGYTF
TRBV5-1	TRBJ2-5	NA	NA	TGCGCCAGCAGCTTGGGGCCAGTCCAAGAGACCCAGTACTTC	CASSLGPVQETQYF
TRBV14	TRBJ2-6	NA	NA	TGTGCCAGCAGCCAACATGCAGATACCAACGTCCTGACTTTC	CASSQHADTNVLTF
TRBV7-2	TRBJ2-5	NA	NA	TGTGCCAGCAGGAACGGGGGTTCAGAGACCCAGTACTTC	CASRNGGSETQYF
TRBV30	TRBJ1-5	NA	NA	TGTGCCTGGGAGGGAGATAGCAATCAGCCCCAGCATTTT	CAWEGDSNQPQHF
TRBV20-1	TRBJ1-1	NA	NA	TGCAGTGCTAGTCCTCGGGTGGACACTGAAGCTTTCTTT	CSASPRVDTEAFF
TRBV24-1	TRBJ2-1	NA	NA	TGTGCCACCAGTGACCCTTCAGGGAAACACAATGAGCAGTTCTTC	CATSDPSGKHNEQFF
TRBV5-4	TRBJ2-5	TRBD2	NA	TGTGCCAGCAGCTTCCGTGCGGGAGAGGGGGAGACCCAGTACTTC	CASSFRAGEGETQYF
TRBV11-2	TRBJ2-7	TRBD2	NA	TGTGCCAGCAGCAATGACCCCTCTAGCGGTGGGACTGCGGTTGAGCAGTACTTC	CASSNDPSSGGTAVEQYF
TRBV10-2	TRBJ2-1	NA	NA	TGCGCCACAACTAGGGGGGATGAGCAGTTCTTC	CATTRGDEQFF
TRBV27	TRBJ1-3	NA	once	TGTGCCAGCAGTTTATCGAGGGGGACTGGAAACACCATATATTTT	CASSLSRGTGNTIYF
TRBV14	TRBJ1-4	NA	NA	TGTGCCAGCAGCCAAGATATGATTGCCCCGGGGCAAAAACTGTTTTTT	CASSQDMIAPGQKLFF
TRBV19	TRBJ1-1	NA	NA	TGTGCCAGTAGTCTCGGACAGTCAATGAACACTGAAGCTTTCTTT	CASSLGQSMNTEAFF
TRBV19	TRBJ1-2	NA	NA	TGTGCCAGTAGTATCGAACGACTCGGGGGCCTCTATGGCTACACCTTC	CASSIERLGGLYGYTF
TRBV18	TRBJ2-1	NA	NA	TGTGCCAGCTCGCGACTAGATTTAAATGAGCAGTTCTTC	CASSRLDLNEQFF
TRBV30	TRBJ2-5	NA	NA	TGTGCCTGGAGCAAAGGGCTTCAAGAGACCCAGTACTTC	CAWSKGLQETQYF
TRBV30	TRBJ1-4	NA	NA	TGTGCCTGGAGTGTACGTCTCGGGGGGGAACCAACTAATGAAAAACTGTTTTTT	CAWSVRLGGEPTNEKLFF
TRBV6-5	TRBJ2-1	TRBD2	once	TGTGCCAGCAGTTTTCTAGCGGGCTCCTACAATGAGCAGTTCTTC	CASSFLAGSYNEQFF
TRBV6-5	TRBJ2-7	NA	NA	TGTGCCAGCAGTTACTCTATCCGGGTTTCCTACGAGCAGTACTTC	CASSYSIRVSYEQYF
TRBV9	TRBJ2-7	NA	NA	TGTGCCAGCAGCGTAGAAGAGGGGACGGGATTCTACGAGCAGTACTTC	CASSVEEGTGFYEQYF
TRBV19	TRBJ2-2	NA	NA	TGTGCCAGTAGTGGCCAGGGTTACCCCGGGGAGCTGTTTTTT	CASSGQGYPGELFF
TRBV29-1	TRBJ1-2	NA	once	TGCAGCGTTGAAGACAGGGAGGAGGCTAACTATGGCTACACCTTC	CSVEDREEANYGYTF
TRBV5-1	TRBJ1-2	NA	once	TGCGCCAGCAGCTTGCCCGACAGGTATCCTGGCTACACCTTC	CASSLPDRYPGYTF